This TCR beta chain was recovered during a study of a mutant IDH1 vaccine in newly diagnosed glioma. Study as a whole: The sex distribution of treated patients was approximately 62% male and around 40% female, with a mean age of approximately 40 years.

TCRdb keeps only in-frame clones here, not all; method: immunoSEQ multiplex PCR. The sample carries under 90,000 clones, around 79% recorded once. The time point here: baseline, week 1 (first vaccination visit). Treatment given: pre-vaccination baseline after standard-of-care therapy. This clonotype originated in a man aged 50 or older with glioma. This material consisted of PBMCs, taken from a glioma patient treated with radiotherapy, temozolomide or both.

CDR3 bases: TGTGCCAGCAGCTTAGGCAGCTATGAGCAGTTCTTC. It specifies CASSLGSYEQFF. J is TRBJ2-1 and V is TRBV7-9; D remains ambiguous. Deletions cut 1 base from V and 8 bases from J, with 6 bases between. This CDR3 contains 12 residues. Germline CDR1 reads SEHNR; CDR2 reads FQNEAQ (reference sequence).